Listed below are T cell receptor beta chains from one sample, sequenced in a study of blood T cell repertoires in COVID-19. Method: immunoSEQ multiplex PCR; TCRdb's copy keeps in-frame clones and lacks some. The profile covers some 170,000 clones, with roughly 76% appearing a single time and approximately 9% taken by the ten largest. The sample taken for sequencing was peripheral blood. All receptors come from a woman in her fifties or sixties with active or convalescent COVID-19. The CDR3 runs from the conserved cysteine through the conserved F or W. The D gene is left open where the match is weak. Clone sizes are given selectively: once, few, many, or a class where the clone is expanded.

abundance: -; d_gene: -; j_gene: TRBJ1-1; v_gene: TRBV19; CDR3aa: CASSEQGQTEAFF; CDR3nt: TGTGCCAGTAGCGAACAGGGTCAGACTGAAGCTTTCTTT
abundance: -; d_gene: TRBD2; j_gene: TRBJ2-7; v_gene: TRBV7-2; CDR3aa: CASSLGPSGRTTSYEQYF; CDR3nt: TGTGCCAGCAGCTTAGGCCCTAGCGGAAGGACCACGAGCTACGAGCAGTACTTC
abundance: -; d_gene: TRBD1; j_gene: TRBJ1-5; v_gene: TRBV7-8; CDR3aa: CASSSTGMGGNQPQHF; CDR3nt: TGTGCCAGCAGCTCGACAGGGATGGGGGGCAATCAGCCCCAGCATTTT
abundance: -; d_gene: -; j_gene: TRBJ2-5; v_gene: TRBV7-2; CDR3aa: CASSPETGEETQYF; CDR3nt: TGTGCCAGCAGCCCGGAGACGGGGGAAGAGACCCAGTACTTC
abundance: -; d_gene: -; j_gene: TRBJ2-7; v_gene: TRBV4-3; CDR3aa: CASSQAMSYEQYF; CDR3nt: TGCGCCAGCAGCCAAGCCATGTCCTACGAGCAGTACTTC
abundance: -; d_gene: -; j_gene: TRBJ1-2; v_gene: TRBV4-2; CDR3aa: CASSQDPRTVLPYGYTF; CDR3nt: TGTGCCAGCAGCCAAGATCCACGGACAGTTCTCCCCTATGGCTACACCTTC
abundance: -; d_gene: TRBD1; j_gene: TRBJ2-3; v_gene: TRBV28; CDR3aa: CASSPRDRGSTDTQYF; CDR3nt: TGTGCCAGCAGCCCAAGGGACAGGGGGTCCACAGATACGCAGTATTTT
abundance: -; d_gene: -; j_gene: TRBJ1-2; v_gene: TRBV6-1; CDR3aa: CASSDLAGNYGYTF; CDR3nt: TGTGCCAGCAGTGATCTGGCAGGGAACTATGGCTACACCTTC
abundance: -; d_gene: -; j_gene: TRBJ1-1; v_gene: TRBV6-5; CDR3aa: CASSRGNTEAFF; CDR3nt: TGTGCCAGCAGTCGAGGGAACACTGAAGCTTTCTTT
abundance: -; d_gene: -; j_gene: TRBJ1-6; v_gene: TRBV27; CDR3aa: CASSYRHYSPLHF; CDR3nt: TGTGCCAGCAGTTACAGACACTATTCACCCCTCCACTTT
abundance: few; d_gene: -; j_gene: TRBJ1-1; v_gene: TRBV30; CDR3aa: CAGGRNTEAFF; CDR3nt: TGTGCTGGGGGGAGAAACACTGAAGCTTTCTTT
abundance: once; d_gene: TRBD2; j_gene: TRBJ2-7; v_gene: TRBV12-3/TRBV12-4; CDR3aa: CASSPFRGDEQYF; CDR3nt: TGTGCCAGCAGCCCTTTTCGGGGGGACGAGCAGTACTTC
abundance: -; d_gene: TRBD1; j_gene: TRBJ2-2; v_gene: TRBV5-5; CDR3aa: CASSLTGAPNTGELFF; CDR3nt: TGTGCCAGCAGCTTGACAGGGGCTCCCAACACCGGGGAGCTGTTTTTT
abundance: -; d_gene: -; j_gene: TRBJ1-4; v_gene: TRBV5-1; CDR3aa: CASSSTVSSGGKLFF; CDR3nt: TGCGCCAGCAGCTCGACGGTCTCTTCCGGGGGAAAACTGTTTTTT
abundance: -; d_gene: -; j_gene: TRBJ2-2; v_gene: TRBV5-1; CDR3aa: CASSAFHRVPGELFF; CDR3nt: TGCGCCAGCAGCGCATTCCACAGGGTCCCCGGGGAGCTGTTTTTT
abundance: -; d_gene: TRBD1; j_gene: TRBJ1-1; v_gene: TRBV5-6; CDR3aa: CASSSQGMSGTEAFF; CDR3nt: TGTGCCAGCAGCTCACAGGGGATGAGCGGCACTGAAGCTTTCTTT
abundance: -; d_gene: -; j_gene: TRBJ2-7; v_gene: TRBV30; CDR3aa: CAWRGNSGYEQYF; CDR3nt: TGTGCCTGGAGGGGAAATAGCGGCTACGAGCAGTACTTC
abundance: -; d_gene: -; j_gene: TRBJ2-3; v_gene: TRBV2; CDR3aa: CASSASSRTSTDTQYF; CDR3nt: TGTGCCAGCAGCGCCTCTAGCAGAACTAGCACAGATACGCAGTATTTT
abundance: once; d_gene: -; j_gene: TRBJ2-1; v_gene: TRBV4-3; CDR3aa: CASSQGLGVGQFF; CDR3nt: TGCGCCAGCAGCCAAGGTCTAGGAGTGGGGCAGTTCTTC
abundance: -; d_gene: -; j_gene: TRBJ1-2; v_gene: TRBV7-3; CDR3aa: CASSLNSDGYGYTF; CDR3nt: TGTGCCAGCAGCTTAAACAGTGATGGCTATGGCTACACCTTC
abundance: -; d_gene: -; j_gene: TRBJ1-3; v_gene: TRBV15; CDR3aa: CATSRDGEAGNTIYF; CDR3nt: TGTGCCACCAGCAGAGATGGGGAGGCTGGAAACACCATATATTTT
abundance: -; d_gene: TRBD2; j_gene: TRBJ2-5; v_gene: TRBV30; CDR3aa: CAWSAPPGKRREGWETQYF; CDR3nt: TGTGCCTGGAGTGCTCCCCCCGGAAAGCGGAGGGAGGGATGGGAGACCCAGTACTTC
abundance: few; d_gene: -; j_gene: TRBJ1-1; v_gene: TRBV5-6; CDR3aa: CASSFFVGGANTEAFF; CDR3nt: TGTGCCAGCAGCTTCTTTGTAGGAGGGGCTAACACTGAAGCTTTCTTT
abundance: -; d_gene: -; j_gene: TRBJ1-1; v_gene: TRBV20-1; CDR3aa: CSASSAQRAFF; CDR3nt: TGCAGTGCTAGTTCTGCACAGAGAGCTTTCTTT
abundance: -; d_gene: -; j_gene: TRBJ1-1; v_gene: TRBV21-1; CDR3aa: CASSKGGQGRGMNTEAFF; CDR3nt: TGTGCCAGCAGCAAAGGAGGACAGGGAAGGGGGATGAACACTGAAGCTTTCTTT
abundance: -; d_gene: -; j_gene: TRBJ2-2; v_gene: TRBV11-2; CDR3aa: CASSLGTNTGELFF; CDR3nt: TGTGCCAGCAGCTTAGGTACGAACACCGGGGAGCTGTTTTTT
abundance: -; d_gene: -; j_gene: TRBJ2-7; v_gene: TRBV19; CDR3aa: CASSISWGKSYEQYF; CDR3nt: TGTGCCAGTAGTATCTCCTGGGGCAAATCCTACGAGCAGTACTTC
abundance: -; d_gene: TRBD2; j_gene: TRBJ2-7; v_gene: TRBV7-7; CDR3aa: CASSSGLAGEQYF; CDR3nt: TGTGCTAGCAGCTCAGGACTAGCGGGTGAGCAGTACTTC
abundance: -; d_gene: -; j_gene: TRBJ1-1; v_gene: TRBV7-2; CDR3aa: CASSYPGPEAFF; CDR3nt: TGTGCCAGCAGTTATCCGGGTCCGGAAGCTTTCTTT
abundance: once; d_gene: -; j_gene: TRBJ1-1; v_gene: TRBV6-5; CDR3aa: CASSYSISTEAFF; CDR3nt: TGTGCCAGCAGTTACAGTATTAGCACTGAAGCTTTCTTT
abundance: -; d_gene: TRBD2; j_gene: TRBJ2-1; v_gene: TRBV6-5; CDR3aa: CASSSLAGGYNEQFF; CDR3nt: TGTGCCAGCAGTTCCCTAGCGGGGGGGTACAATGAGCAGTTCTTC
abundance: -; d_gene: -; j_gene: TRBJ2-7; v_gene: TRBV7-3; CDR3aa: CASSSYLAPYEQYF; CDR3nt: TGTGCCAGCAGCTCGTACCTAGCCCCCTACGAGCAGTACTTC
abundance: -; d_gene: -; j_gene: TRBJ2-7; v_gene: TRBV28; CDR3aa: CASSSPGDEQYF; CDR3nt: TGTGCCAGCAGCTCCCCTGGAGACGAGCAGTACTTC
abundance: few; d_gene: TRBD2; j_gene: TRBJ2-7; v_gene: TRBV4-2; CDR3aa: CASSQESSGKFTQYF; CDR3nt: TGTGCCAGCAGCCAAGAGTCTAGCGGCAAGTTCACGCAGTACTTC
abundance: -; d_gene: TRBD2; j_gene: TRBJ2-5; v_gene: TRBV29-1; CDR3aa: CSVVGRGLTQYF; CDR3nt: TGCAGCGTTGTGGGGCGGGGGTTGACCCAGTACTTC
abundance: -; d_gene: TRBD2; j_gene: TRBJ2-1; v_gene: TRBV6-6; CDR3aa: CASSPLAVNNEQFF; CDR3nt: TGTGCCAGCAGTCCTCTAGCGGTGAACAATGAGCAGTTCTTC
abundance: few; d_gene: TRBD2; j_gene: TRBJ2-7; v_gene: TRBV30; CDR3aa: CAWATQTSGSYEQYF; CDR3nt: TGTGCCTGGGCAACCCAGACTAGCGGGTCCTACGAGCAGTACTTC
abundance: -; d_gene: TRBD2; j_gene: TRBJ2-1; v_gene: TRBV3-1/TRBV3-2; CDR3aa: CASSQGREGPRYNEQFF; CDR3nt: TGTGCCAGCAGCCAGGGGCGGGAGGGCCCTCGATACAATGAGCAGTTCTTC
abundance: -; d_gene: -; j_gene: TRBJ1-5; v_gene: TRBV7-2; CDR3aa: CASSQGPLSNQPQHF; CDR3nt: TGTGCCAGCAGCCAGGGGCCCCTTAGCAATCAGCCCCAGCATTTT
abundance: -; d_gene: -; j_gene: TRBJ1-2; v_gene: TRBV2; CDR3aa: CASIPQLGGTYGYTF; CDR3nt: TGTGCCAGCATCCCCCAGCTAGGGGGAACCTATGGCTACACCTTC
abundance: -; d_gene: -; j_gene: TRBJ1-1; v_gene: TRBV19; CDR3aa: CASSSKAEAFF; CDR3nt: TGTGCCAGTAGTTCTAAAGCTGAAGCTTTCTTT